These T cell receptor beta chains were read from a single sample in a study of T cell changes during pregnancy in multiple sclerosis. TCRdb's copy holds only in-frame clones and misses some; the assay was immunoSEQ multiplex PCR. The sample contains over 60,000 clones, 80% to 90% of which appear only once. The sequences come from peripheral blood, collected in the first trimester of pregnancy. These receptor sequences come from a female donor with multiple sclerosis, enrolled in a pregnancy study. Both conserved end residues are part of each CDR3. D genes are given only for firm matches. Clone size is stated in some rows and not others, as once, few, many or a class when expanded.

>TRBJ2-1|TRBD1|.|TRBV13
CASSWRDRGVNEQFF
TGTGCCAGCAGCTGGCGGGACAGGGGTGTCAATGAGCAGTTCTTC
>TRBJ1-2|.|.|TRBV6-6
CASSFWTANYGYTF
TGTGCCAGCAGTTTCTGGACAGCTAACTATGGCTACACCTTC
>TRBJ2-3|.|.|TRBV4-2
CASSQDLTDTQYF
TGTGCCAGCAGCCAAGATCTCACAGATACGCAGTATTTT
>TRBJ2-5|TRBD1|.|TRBV7-9
CASSPRTGGETQYF
TGTGCCAGCAGCCCTAGGACAGGGGGGGAGACCCAGTACTTC
>TRBJ2-3|.|once|TRBV2
CASRKGLRSSTDTQYF
TGTGCCAGCAGGAAGGGGCTGAGATCTAGCACAGATACGCAGTATTTT
>TRBJ2-5|.|once|TRBV9
CASSGIEGTQYF
TGTGCCAGCAGCGGAATAGAGGGGACCCAGTACTTC
>TRBJ1-2|.|.|TRBV11-2
CASSKSTGAINYGYTF
TGTGCCAGCAGCAAATCTACCGGAGCGATTAACTATGGCTACACCTTC
>TRBJ1-5|.|.|TRBV9
CASSGGDYPEQPQHF
TGTGCCAGCAGCGGCGGGGACTACCCGGAACAGCCCCAGCATTTT
>TRBJ2-3|TRBD2|once|TRBV29-1
CSARLAGEGDTQYF
TGCAGCGCAAGACTAGCGGGAGAGGGAGATACGCAGTATTTT
>TRBJ1-1|TRBD1|.|TRBV5-6
CASSWGTGGSLGAFF
TGTGCCAGCAGCTGGGGGACAGGGGGCTCCCTGGGAGCTTTCTTT
>TRBJ1-4|.|.|TRBV28
CASLRATNEKLFF
TGTGCCAGCCTGAGGGCAACTAATGAAAAACTGTTTTTT
>TRBJ1-1|.|.|TRBV7-9
CASSEFEDTEAFF
TGTGCCAGCAGCGAATTTGAGGACACTGAAGCTTTCTTT
>TRBJ2-7|.|.|TRBV6-1
CASRPITGLYEQYF
TGTGCCAGCAGGCCGATTACAGGGCTCTACGAGCAGTACTTC
>TRBJ2-3|.|.|TRBV5-1
CASSLTIAQDTQYF
TGCGCCAGCAGCTTAACGATAGCGCAAGATACGCAGTATTTT
>TRBJ1-1|.|.|TRBV7-6
CASSLVEGSGTEAFF
TGTGCCAGCAGCTTAGTGGAGGGATCGGGCACTGAAGCTTTCTTT
>TRBJ2-6|.|.|TRBV27
CASSPPGLRPSGANVLTF
TGTGCCAGCAGTCCGCCTGGTCTGCGGCCCTCTGGGGCCAACGTCCTGACTTTC
>TRBJ1-1|.|.|TRBV6-5
CASSYLSHTEAFF
TGTGCCAGCAGTTATTTGAGTCACACTGAAGCTTTCTTT
>TRBJ1-5|.|.|TRBV6-1
CASSEADNQPQHF
TGTGCCAGCAGTGAGGCGGACAATCAGCCCCAGCATTTT
>TRBJ2-1|TRBD2|few|TRBV27
CASSLAGVSYNEQFF
TGTGCCAGCAGTTTAGCGGGGGTCTCCTACAATGAGCAGTTCTTC
>TRBJ1-1|.|.|TRBV18
CASSPGEWGTEAFF
TGTGCCAGCTCACCTGGGGAGTGGGGCACTGAAGCTTTCTTT
>TRBJ1-2|TRBD1|.|TRBV4-1
CASSQDRGTGSASGYTF
TGCGCCAGCAGCCAAGATCGAGGGACAGGGAGCGCTTCGGGCTACACCTTC
>TRBJ1-5|.|.|TRBV19
CASSNGGSNQPQHF
TGTGCCAGTAGTAATGGTGGCAGCAATCAGCCCCAGCATTTT
>TRBJ2-7|TRBD1|.|TRBV19
CASSIVGQGAGNEQYF
TGTGCCAGTAGTATAGTGGGACAGGGGGCCGGGAACGAGCAGTACTTC
>TRBJ1-1|TRBD1|.|TRBV2
CASSDGTVLNTEAFF
TGTGCCAGCAGTGACGGGACAGTTCTGAACACTGAAGCTTTCTTT
>TRBJ2-4|.|.|TRBV2
CASSESWFRETPIKHIQYF
TGTGCCAGCAGTGAGAGTTGGTTCAGGGAAACCCCAATAAAGCACATTCAGTACTTC
>TRBJ2-7|TRBD2|.|TRBV19
CASARRTGGYREQYF
TGTGCCAGTGCCCGAAGGACGGGAGGGTATAGGGAGCAGTACTTC
>TRBJ1-1|.|.|TRBV10-2
CASSEGGRVDTEAFF
TGCGCCAGCAGTGAAGGGGGTAGGGTCGACACTGAAGCTTTCTTT
>TRBJ1-5|.|.|TRBV19
CASSDLRQVLNQPQHF
TGTGCCAGTAGTGACCTCCGACAGGTCCTAAATCAGCCCCAGCATTTT
>TRBJ1-2|.|.|TRBV29-1
CSVGGGTDPGRYGYTF
TGCAGCGTTGGTGGGGGGACGGACCCAGGGCGCTATGGCTACACCTTC
>TRBJ2-1|.|.|TRBV10-3
CAIRPARDSDIYNEQFF
TGTGCCATCAGACCCGCCCGGGACTCCGATATCTACAATGAGCAGTTCTTC
>TRBJ2-2|.|.|TRBV19
CASSIVRGYTGELFF
TGTGCCAGTAGTATCGTCAGGGGATACACCGGGGAGCTGTTTTTT
>TRBJ1-1|.|few|TRBV7-6
CASSDRSNTEAFF
TGTGCCAGCAGCGACAGGAGTAACACTGAAGCTTTCTTT
>TRBJ2-2|.|.|TRBV7-8
CASSLVTTAVANAGELFF
TGTGCCAGCAGCTTAGTCACGACAGCAGTGGCGAACGCCGGGGAGCTGTTTTTT
>TRBJ2-2|TRBD2|.|TRBV18
CASSRRTSGGIAGELFF
TGTGCCAGCTCACGAAGGACTAGCGGGGGGATCGCCGGGGAGCTGTTTTTT
>TRBJ2-7|.|.|TRBV6-1
CASSEDNSYEQYF
TGTGCCAGCAGTGAAGATAATAGCTACGAGCAGTACTTC
>TRBJ2-1|TRBD2|.|TRBV11-3
CASSAGGANLYNEQFF
TGTGCCAGCAGCGCCGGGGGGGCGAATCTGTACAATGAGCAGTTCTTC
>TRBJ1-5|.|.|TRBV27
CASSFSSNQPQHF
TGTGCCAGCAGTTTTAGCAGCAATCAGCCCCAGCATTTT
>TRBJ1-1|.|.|TRBV14
CASSHDWMNTEAFF
TGTGCCAGCAGCCACGACTGGATGAACACTGAAGCTTTCTTT
>TRBJ2-3|TRBD2|.|TRBV4-3
CASSQDLSNGLAGGVRADTQYF
TGCGCCAGCAGCCAAGATTTATCAAATGGGCTAGCGGGGGGGGTAAGGGCAGATACGCAGTATTTT